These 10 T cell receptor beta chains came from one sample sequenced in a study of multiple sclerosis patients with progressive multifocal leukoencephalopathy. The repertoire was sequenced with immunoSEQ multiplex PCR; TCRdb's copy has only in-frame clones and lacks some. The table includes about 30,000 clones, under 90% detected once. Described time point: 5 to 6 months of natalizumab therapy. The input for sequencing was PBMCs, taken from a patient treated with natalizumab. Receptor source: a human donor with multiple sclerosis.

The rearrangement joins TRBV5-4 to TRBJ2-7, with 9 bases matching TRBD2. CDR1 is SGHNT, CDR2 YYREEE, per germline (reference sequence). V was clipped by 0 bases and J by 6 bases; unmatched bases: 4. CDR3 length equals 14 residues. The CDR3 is CASSLDSAGGEQYF. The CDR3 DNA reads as TGTGCCAGCAGCTTGGATTCAGCGGGAGGCGAGCAGTACTTC.

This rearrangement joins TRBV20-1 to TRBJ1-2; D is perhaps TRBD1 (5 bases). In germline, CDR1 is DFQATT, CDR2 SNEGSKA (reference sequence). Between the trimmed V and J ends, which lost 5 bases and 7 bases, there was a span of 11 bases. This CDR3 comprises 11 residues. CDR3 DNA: TGCAGTGCTGGGGGACCGACTGGCTACACCTTC. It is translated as CSAGGPTGYTF.

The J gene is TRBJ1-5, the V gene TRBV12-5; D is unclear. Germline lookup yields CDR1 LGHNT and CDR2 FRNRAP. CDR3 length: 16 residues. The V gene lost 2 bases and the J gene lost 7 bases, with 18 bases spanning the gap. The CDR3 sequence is CASGLYDLSLAQPQHF. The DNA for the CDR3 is TGTGCTAGTGGTTTGTACGACTTATCCCTGGCGCAGCCCCAGCATTTT.

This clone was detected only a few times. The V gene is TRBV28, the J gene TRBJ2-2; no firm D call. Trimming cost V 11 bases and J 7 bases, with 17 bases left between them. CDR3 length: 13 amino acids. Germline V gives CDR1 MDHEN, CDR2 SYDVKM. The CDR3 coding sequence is TGTGCCCTAGGGCAACCCGCCCACGGGGAGCTGTTTTTT. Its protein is CALGQPAHGELFF. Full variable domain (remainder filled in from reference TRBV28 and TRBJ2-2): DVKVTQSSRYLVKRTGEKVFLECVQDMDHENMFWYRQDPGLGLRLIYFSYDVKMKEKGDIPEGYSVSREKKERFSLILESASTNQTSMYLCALGQPAHGELFFGEGSRLTVL.

The CDR3 nucleotides are TGTGCCAGCAGCAATAGTCCCGACTACGAGCAGTACTTC. It specifies CASSNSPDYEQYF. The rearrangement links TRBV9 to TRBJ2-7; D is uncertain. V lost 4 bases to trimming and J lost 3 bases, with 11 bases between them. This CDR3 is built from 13 residues. In germline, CDR1 is SGDLS, CDR2 YYNGEE.

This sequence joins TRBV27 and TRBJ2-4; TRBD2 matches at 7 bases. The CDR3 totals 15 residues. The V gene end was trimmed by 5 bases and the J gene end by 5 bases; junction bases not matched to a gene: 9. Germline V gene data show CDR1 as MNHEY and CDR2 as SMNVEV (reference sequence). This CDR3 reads CASSGGGNTENIQYF. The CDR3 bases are TGTGCCAGCAGTGGGGGAGGGAACACCGAAAACATTCAGTACTTC.

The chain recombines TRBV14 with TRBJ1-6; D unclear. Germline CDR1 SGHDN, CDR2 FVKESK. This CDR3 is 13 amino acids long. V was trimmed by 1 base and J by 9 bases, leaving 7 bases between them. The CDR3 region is CASSQVAGSPLHF. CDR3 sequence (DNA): TGTGCCAGCAGCCAAGTCGCCGGTTCACCCCTCCACTTT.

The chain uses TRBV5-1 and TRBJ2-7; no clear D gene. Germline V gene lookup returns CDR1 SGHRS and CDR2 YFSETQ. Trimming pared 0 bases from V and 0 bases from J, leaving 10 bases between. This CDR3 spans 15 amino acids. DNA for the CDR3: TGCGCCAGCAGCTTGGGGCAGGTCAACTCCTACGAGCAGTACTTC. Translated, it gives CASSLGQVNSYEQYF. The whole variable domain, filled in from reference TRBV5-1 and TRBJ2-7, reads KAGVTQTPRYLIKTRGQQVTLSCSPISGHRSVSWYQQTPGQGLQFLFEYFSETQRNKGNFPGRFSGRQFSNSRSEMNVSTLELGDSALYLCASSLGQVNSYEQYFGPGTRLTVT.

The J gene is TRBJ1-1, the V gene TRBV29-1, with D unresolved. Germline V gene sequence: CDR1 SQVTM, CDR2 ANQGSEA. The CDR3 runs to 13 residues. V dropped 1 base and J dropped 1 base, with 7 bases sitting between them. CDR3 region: CSVEVTENTEAFF. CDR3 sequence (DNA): TGCAGCGTTGAAGTGACGGAGAACACTGAAGCTTTCTTT.

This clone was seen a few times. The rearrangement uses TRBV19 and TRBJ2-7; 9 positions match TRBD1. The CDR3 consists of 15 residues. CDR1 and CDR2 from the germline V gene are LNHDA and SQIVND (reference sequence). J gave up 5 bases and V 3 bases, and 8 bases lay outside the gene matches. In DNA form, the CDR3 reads TGTGCCAGTAGTATGACCGGGACAGGGACCCACGAGCAGTACTTC. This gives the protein CASSMTGTGTHEQYF.